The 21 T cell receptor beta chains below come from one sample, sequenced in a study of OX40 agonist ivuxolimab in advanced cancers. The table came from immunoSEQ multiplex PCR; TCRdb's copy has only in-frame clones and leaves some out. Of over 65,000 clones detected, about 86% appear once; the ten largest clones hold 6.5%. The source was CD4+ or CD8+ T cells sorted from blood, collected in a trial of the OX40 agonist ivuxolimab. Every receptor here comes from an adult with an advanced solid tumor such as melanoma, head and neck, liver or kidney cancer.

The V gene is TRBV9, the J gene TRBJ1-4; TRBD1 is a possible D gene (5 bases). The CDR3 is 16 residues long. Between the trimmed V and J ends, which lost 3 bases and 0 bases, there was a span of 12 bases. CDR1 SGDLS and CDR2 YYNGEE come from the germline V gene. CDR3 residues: CASSAQGLATNEKLFF. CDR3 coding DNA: TGTGCCAGCAGCGCTCAGGGTTTGGCAACTAATGAAAAACTGTTTTTT.

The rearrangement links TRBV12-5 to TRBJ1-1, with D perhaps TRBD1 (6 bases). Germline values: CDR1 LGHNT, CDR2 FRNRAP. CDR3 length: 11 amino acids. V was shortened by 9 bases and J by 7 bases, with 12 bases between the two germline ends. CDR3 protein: CASGQYGEAFF. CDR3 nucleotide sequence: TGTGCTAGCGGACAGTATGGTGAAGCTTTCTTT.

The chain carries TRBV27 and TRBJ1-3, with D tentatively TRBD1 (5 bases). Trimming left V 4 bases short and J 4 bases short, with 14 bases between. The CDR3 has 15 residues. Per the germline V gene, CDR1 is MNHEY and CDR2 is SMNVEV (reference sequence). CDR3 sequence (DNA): TGTGCCAGCAGTTCCCGCAGGGAAAAAGGAAACACCATATATTTT. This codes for CASSSRREKGNTIYF.

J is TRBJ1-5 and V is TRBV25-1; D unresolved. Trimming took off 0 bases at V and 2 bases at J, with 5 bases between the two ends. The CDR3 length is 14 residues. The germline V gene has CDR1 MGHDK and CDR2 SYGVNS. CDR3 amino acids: CASSEYLGNQPQHF. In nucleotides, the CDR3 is TGTGCCAGCAGTGAATATCTCGGCAATCAGCCCCAGCATTTT.

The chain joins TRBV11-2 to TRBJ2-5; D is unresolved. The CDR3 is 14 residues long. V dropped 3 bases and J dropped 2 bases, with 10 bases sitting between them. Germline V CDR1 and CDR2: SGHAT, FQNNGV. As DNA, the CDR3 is TGTGCCAGCAGCTTCGGTTTCAGACAAGAGACCCAGTACTTC. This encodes CASSFGFRQETQYF.

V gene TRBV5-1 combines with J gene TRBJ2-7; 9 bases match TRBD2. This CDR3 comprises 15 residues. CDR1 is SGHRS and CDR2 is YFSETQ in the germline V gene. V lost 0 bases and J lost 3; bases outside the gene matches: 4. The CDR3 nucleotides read TGCGCCAGCAGCTTGGAACTAGCGGGCGTCTACGAGCAGTACTTC. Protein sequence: CASSLELAGVYEQYF.

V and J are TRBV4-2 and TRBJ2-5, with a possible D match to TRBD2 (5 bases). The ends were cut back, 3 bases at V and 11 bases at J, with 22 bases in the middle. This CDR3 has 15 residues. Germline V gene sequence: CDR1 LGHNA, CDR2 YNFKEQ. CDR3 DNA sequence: TGTGCCAGCAGCCAGGGGATACTAGGACCCCTGGAGCAGTACTTC. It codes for CASSQGILGPLEQYF.

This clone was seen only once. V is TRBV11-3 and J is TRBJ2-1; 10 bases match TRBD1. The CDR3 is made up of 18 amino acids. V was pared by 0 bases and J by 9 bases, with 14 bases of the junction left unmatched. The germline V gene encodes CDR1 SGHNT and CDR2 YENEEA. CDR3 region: CASSLDQAGTGAFSEQFF. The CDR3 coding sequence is TGTGCCAGCAGCTTAGACCAGGCCGGGACAGGGGCCTTTAGTGAGCAGTTCTTC.

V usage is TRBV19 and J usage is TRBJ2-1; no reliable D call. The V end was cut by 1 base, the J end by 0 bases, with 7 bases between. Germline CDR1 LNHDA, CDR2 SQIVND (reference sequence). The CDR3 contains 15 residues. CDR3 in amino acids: CASSIAQVSYNEQFF. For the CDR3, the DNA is TGTGCCAGTAGTATAGCCCAGGTCTCCTACAATGAGCAGTTCTTC.

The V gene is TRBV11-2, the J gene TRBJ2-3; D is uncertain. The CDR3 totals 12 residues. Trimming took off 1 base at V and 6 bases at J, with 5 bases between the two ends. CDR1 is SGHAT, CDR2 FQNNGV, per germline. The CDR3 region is CASSLGMDTQYF. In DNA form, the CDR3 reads TGTGCCAGCAGCTTAGGGATGGATACGCAGTATTTT. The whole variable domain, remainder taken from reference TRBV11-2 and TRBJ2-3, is EAGVAQSPRYKIIEKRQSVAFWCNPISGHATLYWYQQILGQGPKLLIQFQNNGVVDDSQLPKDRFSAERLKGVDSTLKIQPAKLEDSAVYLCASSLGMDTQYFGPGTRLTVL.

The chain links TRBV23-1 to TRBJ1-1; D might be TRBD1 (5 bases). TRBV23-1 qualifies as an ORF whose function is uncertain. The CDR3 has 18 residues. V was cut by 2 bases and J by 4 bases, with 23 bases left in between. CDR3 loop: CASSQKLPWGVMCTEAFF. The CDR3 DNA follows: TGCGCCAGCAGTCAAAAACTCCCGTGGGGGGTTATGTGCACTGAAGCTTTCTTT.

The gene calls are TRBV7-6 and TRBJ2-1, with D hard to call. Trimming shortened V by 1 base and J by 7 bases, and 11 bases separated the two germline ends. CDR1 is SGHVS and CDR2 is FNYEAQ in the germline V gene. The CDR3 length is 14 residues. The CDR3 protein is CASSLGMSDNEQFF. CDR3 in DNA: TGTGCCAGCAGCTTAGGGATGAGCGATAATGAGCAGTTCTTC.

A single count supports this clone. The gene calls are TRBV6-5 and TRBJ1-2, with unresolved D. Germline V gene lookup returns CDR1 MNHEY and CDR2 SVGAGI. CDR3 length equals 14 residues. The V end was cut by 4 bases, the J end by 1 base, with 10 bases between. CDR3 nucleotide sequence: TGTGCCAGCAGTTTCGGGAGCAGTAACTATGGCTACACCTTC. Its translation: CASSFGSSNYGYTF.

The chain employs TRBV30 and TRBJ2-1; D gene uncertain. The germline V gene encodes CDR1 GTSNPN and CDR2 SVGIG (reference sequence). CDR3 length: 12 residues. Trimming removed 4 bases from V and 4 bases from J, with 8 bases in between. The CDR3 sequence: CAWMSGYNEQFF. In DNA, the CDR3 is TGTGCCTGGATGTCTGGATACAATGAGCAGTTCTTC.

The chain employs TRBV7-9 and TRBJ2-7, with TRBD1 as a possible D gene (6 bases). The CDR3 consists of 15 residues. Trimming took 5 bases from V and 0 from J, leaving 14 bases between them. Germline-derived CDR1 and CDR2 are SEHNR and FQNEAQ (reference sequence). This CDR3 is CASSPSAGDSYEQYF. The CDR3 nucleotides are TGTGCCAGCAGCCCCTCGGCAGGGGACTCCTACGAGCAGTACTTC.

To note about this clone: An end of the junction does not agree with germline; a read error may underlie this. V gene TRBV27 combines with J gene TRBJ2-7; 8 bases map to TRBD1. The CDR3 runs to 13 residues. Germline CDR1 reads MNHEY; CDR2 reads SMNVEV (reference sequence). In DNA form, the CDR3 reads TGTTCCAGGGGGCCCAACCCTTTCTACGAGCAGTACTTC. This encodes CSRGPNPFYEQYF.

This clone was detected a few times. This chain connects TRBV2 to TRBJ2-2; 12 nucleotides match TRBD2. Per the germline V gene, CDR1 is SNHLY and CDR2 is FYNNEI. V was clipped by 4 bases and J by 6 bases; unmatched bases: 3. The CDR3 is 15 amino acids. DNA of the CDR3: TGTGCCAGCAGTGTGACTAGCGGGAGCTCCGGGGAGCTGTTTTTT. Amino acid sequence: CASSVTSGSSGELFF.

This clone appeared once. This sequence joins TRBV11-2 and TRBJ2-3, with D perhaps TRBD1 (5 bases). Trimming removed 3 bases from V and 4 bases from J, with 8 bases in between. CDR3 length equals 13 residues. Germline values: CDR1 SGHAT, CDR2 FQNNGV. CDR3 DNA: TGTGCCAGCAGCTTGGGCAGGGCAGATACGCAGTATTTT. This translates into CASSLGRADTQYF.

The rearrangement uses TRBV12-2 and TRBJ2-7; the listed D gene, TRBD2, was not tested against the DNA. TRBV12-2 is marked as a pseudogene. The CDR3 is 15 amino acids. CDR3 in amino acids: CASRLAVYGGRGQYF. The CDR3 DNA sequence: TGTGCAAGTCGCTTAGCGGTCTACGGAGGGAGAGGGCAGTACTTC.

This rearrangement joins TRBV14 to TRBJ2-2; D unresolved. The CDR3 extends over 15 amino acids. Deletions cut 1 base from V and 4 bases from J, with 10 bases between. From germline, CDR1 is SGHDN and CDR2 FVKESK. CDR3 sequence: CASSQVGSSTGELFF. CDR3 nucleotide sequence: TGTGCCAGCAGCCAAGTGGGCAGTAGCACCGGGGAGCTGTTTTTT.

CDR3 residues: CASSLSAGLEKTQYF. Written as DNA, the CDR3 is TGTGCCAGCAGCTTATCGGCGGGACTGGAGAAGACCCAGTACTTC. This chain links TRBV7-2 with TRBJ2-5; perhaps TRBD2 as D (6 bases). Trimming removed 2 bases at V and 6 bases at J, with 16 bases between. In germline, CDR1 is SGHTA, CDR2 FQGNSA. This CDR3 spans 15 amino acids.